A single sample is the source of the 18 T cell receptor beta chains below, sequenced in a study of blood T cell repertoires in COVID-19. Assay used: immunoSEQ multiplex PCR; TCRdb lists only in-frame clones, some missing. The sample carries roughly 52,000 clones, around 92% recorded once. Sequencing input: peripheral blood. These receptors came from a human donor in a cohort sampled during active COVID-19.

This rearrangement joins TRBV7-8 to TRBJ2-6; TRBD1 agrees at 7 bases. Germline-derived CDR1 and CDR2 are SGHVS and FQNEAQ. V lost 5 bases and J lost 4; bases outside the gene matches: 2. This CDR3 spans 14 amino acids. CDR3 sequence (DNA): TGTGCCAGCAGCATGACAGGGGGGGCCAACGTCCTGACTTTC. Encoded protein: CASSMTGGANVLTF.

CDR3 bases: TGTGCCAGCAGCTTAGGGTGGGACAGGGTTGGTCAGCCCCAGCATTTT. Amino acids: CASSLGWDRVGQPQHF. V gene TRBV5-6 combines with J gene TRBJ1-5; TRBD1 matches at 9 bases. The length of the CDR3 is 16 residues. Germline trimming cut 2 bases from V and 6 bases from J; bases unmatched to any gene: 9. Germline lookup yields CDR1 SGHDT and CDR2 YYEEEE.

V is TRBV10-1 and J is TRBJ2-2, with D perhaps TRBD2 (7 bases). The CDR3 runs 16 residues. The germline CDR1 and CDR2 sequences are WNHNN and SYGVQD (reference sequence). V was clipped by 4 bases and J by 5 bases, with 17 bases between them. In nucleotides, the CDR3 is TGCGCCAGCAGTGTTGCGGGGGCTTCGGGAACCGGGGAGCTGTTTTTT. This encodes CASSVAGASGTGELFF.

J is TRBJ2-5 and V is TRBV7-2, with 7 positions matching TRBD1. The CDR3 contains 15 residues. Trimming at V came to 1 base and at J to 5 bases, leaving 7 bases not matched to a gene. Germline loops: CDR1 SGHTA, CDR2 FQGNSA. CDR3 nucleotide sequence: TGTGCCAGCAGCTTAGGTTCGTCAGGGGGTGAGACCCAGTACTTC. Protein product: CASSLGSSGGETQYF.

This chain uses TRBV18 with TRBJ2-7; the match to TRBD1 covers 11 bases. The CDR3 covers 16 residues. J was trimmed by 2 bases and V by 2 bases; bases with no gene match: 5. Germline CDR1 reads KGHSH; CDR2 reads LQKENI. DNA for the CDR3: TGTGCCAGCTCACCAAGGGGACAGGGGGGTACCTACGAGCAGTACTTC. It codes for CASSPRGQGGTYEQYF. The full variable domain, completed using reference TRBV18 and TRBJ2-7, is NAGVMQNPRHLVRRRGQEARLRCSPMKGHSHVYWYRQLPEEGLKFMVYLQKENIIDESGMPKERFSAEFPKEGPSILRIQQVVRGDSAAYFCASSPRGQGGTYEQYFGPGTRLTVT.

The J gene is TRBJ1-4, the V gene TRBV4-1, with 8 nucleotides matching TRBD1. The trim removed 0 bases at V and 8 bases at J, leaving 14 bases unmatched. The CDR3 extends over 18 amino acids. CDR1 and CDR2 from the germline V gene are MGHRA and YSYEKL. In DNA, the CDR3 is TGCGCCAGCAGCCAAGATCCTCCCCCGGGCAGGGGGCGCGAAAAACTGTTTTTT. Residues: CASSQDPPPGRGREKLFF.

The chain couples TRBV7-8 to TRBJ2-1; 14 bases line up with TRBD2. The germline V gene encodes CDR1 SGHVS and CDR2 FQNEAQ. Losses at the gene ends were 5 bases for V and 0 bases for J; bases not matched to a gene: 15. The CDR3 runs 21 residues. The CDR3: CASSPMTSGGGGAVSYNEQFF. CDR3 bases: TGTGCCAGCAGCCCGATGACTAGCGGGGGGGGTGGAGCGGTCTCCTACAATGAGCAGTTCTTC. The entire variable domain, with the rest obtained from reference TRBV7-8 and TRBJ2-1, is as follows: GAGVSQSPRYKVAKRGQDVALRCDPISGHVSLFWYQQALGQGPEFLTYFQNEAQLDKSGLPSDRFFAERPEGSVSTLKIQRTQQEDSAVYLCASSPMTSGGGGAVSYNEQFFGPGTRLTVL.

CDR3 coding DNA: TGTGCCAGCAGCCCCGGGACTAGCGGGGGGGATACGCAGTATTTT. Protein product: CASSPGTSGGDTQYF. The V gene is TRBV7-9, the J gene TRBJ2-3, with 15 bases matching TRBD2. CDR1 is SEHNR and CDR2 is FQNEAQ in the germline V gene (reference sequence). V trimming: 5 bases; J trimming: 6 bases; junction bases outside the gene matches: 3. CDR3 size: 15 residues.

The rearrangement uses TRBV18 and TRBJ2-6, with 9 positions matching TRBD1. The CDR3 loop spans 18 amino acids. Looked up from germline, CDR1 is KGHSH and CDR2 is LQKENI. Trimming took 1 base from V and 1 from J; bases not matched to a gene: 5. The CDR3: CASSPQGTGLSGANVLTF. The CDR3 nucleotides are TGTGCCAGCTCACCACAGGGGACAGGGCTTTCTGGGGCCAACGTCCTGACTTTC. Looking up the rest from reference TRBV18 and TRBJ2-6 gives the full variable domain: NAGVMQNPRHLVRRRGQEARLRCSPMKGHSHVYWYRQLPEEGLKFMVYLQKENIIDESGMPKERFSAEFPKEGPSILRIQQVVRGDSAAYFCASSPQGTGLSGANVLTFGAGSRLTVL.

The J gene is TRBJ2-7, the V gene TRBV29-1; tentative D call: TRBD2 (5 bases). Trimming left V 5 bases short and J 0 bases short, with 8 bases between. Germline V lookup: CDR1 SQVTM, CDR2 ANQGSEA. The CDR3 is made up of 12 amino acids. This chain's CDR3 is CSVSEGSYEQYF. The CDR3 DNA sequence: TGCAGCGTTAGCGAGGGCTCCTACGAGCAGTACTTC.

This chain uses TRBV6-4 with TRBJ1-2, with 7 positions matching TRBD1. The CDR3 contains 15 residues. CDR1 and CDR2 from the germline V gene are MRHNA and SNTAGT. V dropped 11 bases and J dropped 4; count of bases not matched to a gene: 16. CDR3 DNA: TGTGCCTCCAGAGAGGGGGCAGGAGCGATCTATGGCTACACCTTC. It encodes CASREGAGAIYGYTF.

In its sample, this clone was seen a few times. The V call is TRBV5-4, the J call TRBJ1-4, with 10 bases lining up with TRBD1. Trimming removed 0 bases from V and 8 bases from J; junction bases left unmatched: 10. The CDR3 totals 17 residues. Germline CDR1 reads SGHNT; CDR2 reads YYREEE (reference sequence). CDR3 DNA: TGTGCCAGCAGCTTGGACTTAGTCGACAGGGGGCAGGAAAAACTGTTTTTT. This encodes CASSLDLVDRGQEKLFF. The variable domain in full, with the rest retrieved from reference TRBV5-4 and TRBJ1-4, is ETGVTQSPTHLIKTRGQQVTLRCSSQSGHNTVSWYQQALGQGPQFIFQYYREEENGRGNFPPRFSGLQFPNYSSELNVNALELDDSALYLCASSLDLVDRGQEKLFFGSGTQLSVL.

This chain links TRBV6-5 with TRBJ2-5; TRBD1 matches 9 bases. Per germline, CDR1 MNHEY and CDR2 SVGAGI. The CDR3 contains 15 residues. V dropped 6 bases and J dropped 5; count of bases not matched to a gene: 10. Here the CDR3 DNA reads TGTGCCAGCAGCCCGGCACAGGGGGCTTACGAGACCCAGTACTTC. It specifies CASSPAQGAYETQYF.

The chain is built from TRBV30 and TRBJ1-2; no clear D. Germline CDR1 reads GTSNPN; CDR2 reads SVGIG (reference sequence). This CDR3 has 12 residues. Between the trimmed V and J ends, which lost 1 base and 5 bases, there was a span of 8 bases. The CDR3 DNA follows: TGTGCCTGGAGTGGCGGGGTTTATGGCTACACCTTC. Protein: CAWSGGVYGYTF.

The V and J genes are TRBV7-9 and TRBJ1-4; 7 positions agree with TRBD1. Germline values: CDR1 SEHNR, CDR2 FQNEAQ (reference sequence). The CDR3 runs to 15 residues. The ends lost 3 bases at V and 3 bases at J; junction bases unmatched: 4. CDR3 region: CASSLQGVSNEKLFF. The CDR3 DNA is TGTGCCAGCAGCTTGCAGGGGGTCTCTAATGAAAAACTGTTTTTT.

This clone turned up a few times. This chain uses TRBV12-3 or TRBV12-4 with TRBJ2-7; tentative D call: TRBD2 (5 bases). The CDR3 extends over 13 amino acids. V lost 6 bases to trimming and J lost 2 bases, with 11 bases between them. The CDR3 DNA sequence: TGTGCCAGCAGCCGCCAGGAGGCCTACGAGCAGTACTTC. It encodes CASSRQEAYEQYF.

The chain recombines TRBV9 with TRBJ2-1; TRBD1 might be the D (6 bases). V was pared by 4 bases and J by 9 bases, with 17 bases between. The CDR3 has 14 amino acids. Germline values: CDR1 SGDLS, CDR2 YYNGEE. CDR3 region: CASSKNRVQGEQFF. Here the CDR3 DNA reads TGTGCCAGCAGCAAGAACAGGGTACAGGGTGAGCAGTTCTTC.

This chain connects TRBV11-3 to TRBJ2-1, with TRBD1 as a possible D gene (6 bases). CDR3 length equals 14 residues. Deletions cut 2 bases from V and 6 bases from J, with 11 bases between. Germline CDR1 reads SGHNT; CDR2 reads YENEEA. CDR3 sequence (DNA): TGTGCCAGCAGCTTAAGGGGGATGACCAATGAGCAGTTCTTC. Translating gives CASSLRGMTNEQFF.